The next 31 T cell receptor beta chains were all read from a single sample in a study of cytomegalovirus exposure and HLA in healthy donors. Primers included in the PCR were 60 Vbeta and 13 Jbeta primers. Sequenced by immunoSEQ multiplex PCR; TCRdb stores in-frame clones only, minus some. The table has around 86,000 clones, about 80% seen once; the top ten hold roughly 3%. Material: PBMCs. These receptors originate from a man between 45 and 60 years old in good health and CMV-seropositive.

The chain uses TRBV7-8 and TRBJ2-5; D is uncertain. The CDR3 is 16 residues long. Germline assignment: CDR1 SGHVS and CDR2 FQNEAQ. The germline V and J ends were trimmed by 1 base and 6 bases, with 18 bases remaining between them. DNA of the CDR3: TGTGCCAGCAGCTTAGGATTGCCTACTACCGCCCAGACCCAGTACTTC. This codes for CASSLGLPTTAQTQYF.

The gene calls are TRBV25-1 and TRBJ1-1; TRBD1 is a possible D gene (5 bases). With 8 bases removed from V and 5 bases from J, the gap between germline ends came to 15 bases. The CDR3 has 13 amino acids. CDR1 and CDR2 from the germline V gene are MGHDK and SYGVNS. CDR3 in amino acids: CASSHWGGTEAFF. The CDR3 coding sequence is TGTGCCAGCTCCCATTGGGGGGGAACTGAAGCTTTCTTT.

This clone came up a few times. This chain links TRBV18 with TRBJ2-3; 10 bases line up with TRBD2. CDR3 size: 15 residues. The germline V gene encodes CDR1 KGHSH and CDR2 LQKENI. V lost 8 bases, J lost 4 bases, and 9 bases stayed unmatched. This chain's CDR3 is CASRSLAGAADTQYF. The CDR3 DNA reads as TGTGCCAGCCGCAGCCTAGCGGGAGCTGCAGATACGCAGTATTTT.

The genes are TRBV13 and TRBJ2-7; tentative D call: TRBD2 (5 bases). Germline V gives CDR1 PRHDT, CDR2 FYEKMQ (reference sequence). This CDR3 has 14 residues. V lost 1 base and J 1 base, leaving 8 bases between the germline ends. CDR3 region: CASSLVRRSYEQYF. CDR3 bases: TGTGCCAGCAGCTTAGTTAGGAGGTCCTACGAGCAGTACTTC.

The V gene is TRBV19, the J gene TRBJ1-2, with 7 bases matching TRBD1. Germline loops: CDR1 LNHDA, CDR2 SQIVND (reference sequence). The V gene end was trimmed by 4 bases and the J gene end by 5 bases; junction bases not matched to a gene: 7. CDR3 size: 14 residues. CDR3 residues: CASSKSDRSYGYTF. CDR3 in DNA: TGTGCCAGTAGTAAATCGGACAGGTCTTATGGCTACACCTTC.

The chain has TRBV9 and TRBJ2-3, with TRBD2 identical over 10 bases. The CDR3 sequence is 16 residues long. Germline V gene data show CDR1 as SGDLS and CDR2 as YYNGEE. V was pared by 4 bases and J by 6 bases, with 11 bases of the junction left unmatched. Written as DNA, the CDR3 is TGTGCCAGCAGCCCAGGACTAGCGGCCCCTTCGGATACGCAGTATTTT. It is translated as CASSPGLAAPSDTQYF.

The table lists this clone with a count of one. The chain recombines TRBV5-4 with TRBJ1-1; a weak D match, TRBD1 (5 bases). Germline V lookup: CDR1 SGHNT, CDR2 YYREEE (reference sequence). The CDR3 has 17 residues. With 3 bases removed from V and 0 bases from J, the gap between germline ends came to 18 bases. CDR3 nucleotide sequence: TGTGCCAGCAGCTCAGCCCTGGGGGGAACGGTGAACACTGAAGCTTTCTTT. It translates to CASSSALGGTVNTEAFF.

The chain employs TRBV30 and TRBJ2-7, with 7 bases fitting TRBD2. Per germline, CDR1 GTSNPN and CDR2 SVGIG (reference sequence). Trimming took 4 bases from V and 2 from J; bases not matched to a gene: 5. The CDR3 loop spans 13 amino acids. CDR3 protein: CAWTQGLTYEQYF. The CDR3 DNA sequence: TGTGCCTGGACTCAGGGACTAACCTACGAGCAGTACTTC.

In this sample, this clone turned up a few times. The chain combines TRBV27 with TRBJ2-7; 7 bases are shared with TRBD2. Germline V lookup: CDR1 MNHEY, CDR2 SMNVEV (reference sequence). There are 12 residues in the CDR3. The V and J ends lost 6 bases and 4 bases, in that order; junction bases with no gene match: 3. The CDR3 here is CASRASGYEQYF. In DNA form, the CDR3 reads TGTGCCAGCAGAGCTAGCGGATACGAGCAGTACTTC.

J is TRBJ2-5 and V is TRBV10-2, with TRBD2 matching over 7 bases. The DNA end is a closer match to TRBJ2-7, so the J assignment may be wrong. The V gene's germline CDR1 is WSHSY and CDR2 SAAADI. CDR3 length: 14 residues. The CDR3 bases are TGCGCCAGCAGCCCCGGGAGGTCGCCCTACGAGCAGTACTTC. Translation: CASSPGRSPYEQYF.

This rearrangement joins TRBV14 to TRBJ2-1; D not resolved. The germline V gene encodes CDR1 SGHDN and CDR2 FVKESK. Trimming removed 0 bases from V and 4 bases from J, with 7 bases in between. The CDR3 sequence is 14 residues long. CDR3 DNA sequence: TGTGCCAGCAGCCAAGAGCAGGTATACAATGAGCAGTTCTTC. This codes for CASSQEQVYNEQFF.

The V and J genes are TRBV18 and TRBJ2-1; 8 positions match TRBD2. Germline CDR1 reads KGHSH; CDR2 reads LQKENI. V was pared by 0 bases and J by 6 bases, with 7 bases of the junction left unmatched. The CDR3 extends over 16 amino acids. The CDR3 loop reads CASSPPGLVLSNEQFF. The CDR3 nucleotides are TGTGCCAGCTCACCACCGGGACTAGTTCTCTCCAATGAGCAGTTCTTC. The variable domain in full, with the rest retrieved from reference TRBV18 and TRBJ2-1, is NAGVMQNPRHLVRRRGQEARLRCSPMKGHSHVYWYRQLPEEGLKFMVYLQKENIIDESGMPKERFSAEFPKEGPSILRIQQVVRGDSAAYFCASSPPGLVLSNEQFFGPGTRLTVL.

The rearrangement uses TRBV27 and TRBJ2-1, with TRBD2 identical over 8 bases. The CDR3 is 14 residues long. The junction had 6 bases not matched to a gene; V was cut back by 5 bases and J by 6 bases. CDR1 is MNHEY, CDR2 SMNVEV, per germline (reference sequence). CDR3: CASSPGLGGNEQFF. Written as DNA, the CDR3 is TGTGCCAGCAGTCCGGGACTAGGGGGCAATGAGCAGTTCTTC.

The rearrangement links TRBV2 to TRBJ1-5, with D uncertain. This CDR3 spans 14 amino acids. In germline, CDR1 is SNHLY, CDR2 FYNNEI. V gave up 7 bases and J gave up 0 bases, with 10 bases separating them. The CDR3 nucleotides read TGTGCCAGCATGAGAGGGCTTAGCAATCAGCCCCAGCATTTT. Protein sequence: CASMRGLSNQPQHF.

This clone is classed as medium-sized (0.01 to 0.1%). The rearrangement uses TRBV6-1 and TRBJ2-7; D ambiguous. Germline V gene sequence: CDR1 MNHNS, CDR2 SASEGT. CDR3 size: 17 residues. Trimming removed 0 bases from V and 6 bases from J, with 21 bases in between. The CDR3 protein is CASSEAPVTPVSREQYF. The CDR3, as DNA: TGTGCCAGCAGTGAAGCGCCGGTGACTCCGGTTTCACGCGAGCAGTACTTC.

This clone was recorded a few times. The rearrangement uses TRBV5-6 and TRBJ1-1, with D maybe TRBD1 (5 bases). Trimming took off 1 base at V and 4 bases at J, with 8 bases between the two ends. This CDR3 has 13 residues. Germline V CDR1 and CDR2: SGHDT, YYEEEE. The CDR3 loop is CASSLRGGTEAFF. The DNA of the CDR3 is TGTGCCAGCAGCTTGAGGGGCGGCACTGAAGCTTTCTTT. Based on the CDR3 plus reference TRBV5-6 and TRBJ1-1, the full variable domain is DAGVTQSPTHLIKTRGQQVTLRCSPKSGHDTVSWYQQALGQGPQFIFQYYEEEERQRGNFPDRFSGHQFPNYSSELNVNALLLGDSALYLCASSLRGGTEAFFGQGTRLTVV.

The chain employs TRBV6-1 and TRBJ2-2, with 7 bases fitting TRBD2. Trimming cost V 5 bases and J 9 bases; bases outside gene matches: 6. Germline CDR1 reads MNHNS; CDR2 reads SASEGT. This CDR3 region has 13 residues. The CDR3 region has the DNA TGTGCCAGCAGTACACTAGCGAGCAGGGAGCTGTTTTTT. Its translation: CASSTLASRELFF.

The chain combines TRBV4-1 with TRBJ2-1; weak D call: TRBD2 (5 bases). With 1 base removed from V and 3 bases from J, the gap between germline ends came to 13 bases. Germline V gives CDR1 MGHRA, CDR2 YSYEKL. The CDR3 extends over 16 amino acids. The CDR3 region is CASSQVGLADYNEQFF. In DNA, the CDR3 is TGCGCCAGCAGCCAAGTAGGGCTAGCTGACTACAATGAGCAGTTCTTC.

A single count supports this clone. This chain connects TRBV7-8 to TRBJ2-3, with a weak D call TRBD2 (6 bases). V lost 0 bases to trimming and J lost 2 bases, with 12 bases between them. CDR1 SGHVS and CDR2 FQNEAQ come from the germline V gene. This CDR3 comprises 16 residues. CDR3 DNA: TGTGCCAGCAGCTTAGCCAGAGGCGGGGACACAGATACGCAGTATTTT. Amino acid sequence: CASSLARGGDTDTQYF. The complete variable domain, with remaining parts taken from reference TRBV7-8 and TRBJ2-3, reads GAGVSQSPRYKVAKRGQDVALRCDPISGHVSLFWYQQALGQGPEFLTYFQNEAQLDKSGLPSDRFFAERPEGSVSTLKIQRTQQEDSAVYLCASSLARGGDTDTQYFGPGTRLTVL.

V and J are TRBV20-1 and TRBJ2-1; D unclear. Germline lookup yields CDR1 DFQATT and CDR2 SNEGSKA (reference sequence). Deletions cut 6 bases from V and 7 bases from J, with 10 bases between. CDR3 length equals 11 residues. CDR3 sequence reads: CSALFLNEQFF. The CDR3 DNA follows: TGCAGTGCCCTGTTCTTGAATGAGCAGTTCTTC.

This sequence joins TRBV7-3 and TRBJ1-2, with D perhaps TRBD1 (6 bases). V dropped 6 bases and J dropped 6 bases, with 14 bases sitting between them. The CDR3 runs to 13 residues. Germline V gene sequence: CDR1 SGHTA, CDR2 FQGTGA. Here the CDR3 reads CASSSDSIHGYTF. CDR3 nucleotide sequence: TGTGCCAGCAGTTCGGACAGCATCCATGGCTACACCTTC.

The rearrangement joins TRBV5-1 to TRBJ1-4, with TRBD1 matching 11 bases. The CDR3 consists of 15 residues. In germline, CDR1 is SGHRS, CDR2 YFSETQ. V lost 4 bases, J lost 7 bases, and 6 bases stayed unmatched. The DNA for the CDR3 is TGCGCCAGCAGCCAAGGACAGGGGGCGGTTGAAAAACTGTTTTTT. Its translation is CASSQGQGAVEKLFF.

This clone came up once. The rearrangement links TRBV27 to TRBJ1-1, with D unresolved. Trimming took 6 bases from V and 1 from J, leaving 12 bases between them. CDR1 and CDR2 (germline): MNHEY, SMNVEV (reference sequence). The CDR3 is made up of 14 amino acids. CDR3 in amino acids: CASRLLDSNTEAFF. CDR3 bases: TGTGCCAGCAGGTTACTAGATTCGAACACTGAAGCTTTCTTT.

This sequence joins TRBV6-1 and TRBJ1-2, with unresolved D. Trimming took 0 bases from V and 6 from J, leaving 11 bases between them. CDR1 and CDR2 (germline): MNHNS, SASEGT. This CDR3 is built from 14 residues. The DNA of the CDR3 is TGTGCCAGCAGTGAAGCGCTTCGAGGAGATGGCTACACCTTC. This codes for CASSEALRGDGYTF.

The gene calls are TRBV18 and TRBJ2-3; possibly TRBD2 for D (6 bases). V lost 2 bases, J lost 0 bases, and 9 bases lay in between. CDR3 length: 15 residues. Germline CDR1 KGHSH, CDR2 LQKENI. CDR3 in amino acids: CASSPMAGSTDTQYF. CDR3 nucleotides: TGTGCCAGCTCACCAATGGCGGGGAGCACAGATACGCAGTATTTT.

This clone was picked up one time. The chain joins TRBV19 to TRBJ1-2; a possible D gene is TRBD1 (5 bases). This CDR3 is 15 amino acids long. Germline assignment: CDR1 LNHDA and CDR2 SQIVND (reference sequence). Between the trimmed V and J ends, which lost 7 bases and 8 bases, there was a span of 23 bases. The CDR3 bases are TGTGCCAGTACTCGCGGGACGTCAAATAATCGGGGCTACACCTTC. This encodes CASTRGTSNNRGYTF.

The V and J genes are TRBV4-3 and TRBJ2-7, with TRBD1 matching over 9 bases. The CDR3 totals 15 residues. Germline-derived CDR1 and CDR2 are LGHNA and YSLEER. Trimming at V came to 2 bases and at J to 5 bases, leaving 7 bases not matched to a gene. The CDR3 protein is CASSQRDRGTDEQYF. The CDR3 region has the DNA TGCGCCAGCAGCCAACGTGACAGGGGGACAGACGAGCAGTACTTC.

This clone has a single count. V and J are TRBV7-2 and TRBJ1-4; TRBD1 might be the D (5 bases). From germline, CDR1 is SGHTA and CDR2 FQGNSA. The CDR3 covers 16 residues. Trimming removed 2 bases from V and 8 bases from J, with 18 bases in between. DNA for the CDR3: TGTGCCAGCAGCTTATTACAGGCACAGGTGAAGGAAAAACTGTTTTTT. Translated, it gives CASSLLQAQVKEKLFF. The entire variable domain, with the rest obtained from reference TRBV7-2 and TRBJ1-4, is as follows: GAGVSQSPSNKVTEKGKDVELRCDPISGHTALYWYRQSLGQGLEFLIYFQGNSAPDKSGLPSDRFSAERTGGSVSTLTIQRTQQEDSAVYLCASSLLQAQVKEKLFFGSGTQLSVL.

The chain combines TRBV7-2 with TRBJ2-2; 7 bases line up with TRBD1. The CDR3 extends over 15 amino acids. CDR1 and CDR2 (germline): SGHTA, FQGNSA. Germline trimming cut 1 base from V and 7 bases from J; bases unmatched to any gene: 6. The CDR3 DNA reads TGTGCCAGCAGCTTAGTGCAGGGGGTTAACGGGGAGCTGTTTTTT. Translating it yields CASSLVQGVNGELFF.

The V and J genes are TRBV9 and TRBJ2-7; the D gene is possibly TRBD2 (5 bases). There are 16 residues in the CDR3. Trimming removed 4 bases from V and 0 bases from J, with 17 bases in between. Germline V gene sequence: CDR1 SGDLS, CDR2 YYNGEE. CDR3 sequence reads: CASSTEGGPSSYEQYF. CDR3 sequence (DNA): TGTGCCAGCAGCACTGAGGGCGGGCCAAGCTCCTACGAGCAGTACTTC.

The rearrangement uses TRBV6-1 and TRBJ1-5; possible D gene TRBD1, 6 bases. The CDR3 runs to 15 residues. The V end lost 7 bases, the J end lost 0 bases, and 13 bases lay between the germline ends. Germline CDR1 and CDR2: MNHNS and SASEGT. DNA of the CDR3: TGTGCCAGCACTGCAGGGGTTTATAGCAATCAGCCCCAGCATTTT. This encodes CASTAGVYSNQPQHF.